The clone carrying this T cell receptor (beta chain) was counted only a few times. What it recognizes is unknown. Trimming removed 5 bases from V and 8 bases from J, with 12 bases in between. This CDR3 contains 13 residues. From germline, CDR1 is MDHEN and CDR2 SYDVKM. This sample was included in a study of response to subunit inactivated influenza vaccine. Study-level results: Each seasonal flu vaccination may recruit only limited new T cells, authors suggested.

TCRdb ran MiXCR on the RT-PCR reads and lists one entry per CDR3 protein. The sample includes about 480,000 distinct CDR3 sequences, approximately 11% of them seen just once. The TCR sequence derives from a man over 45 who received an inactivated influenza vaccine. Specimen: PBMCs from blood, collected more than 35 days after vaccination. The chain combines TRBV28 with TRBJ1-4; D gene uncertain. As DNA, the CDR3 is TGTGCCAGCAGTGACAACGGAAGGGAAAAACTGTTTTTT. This encodes CASSDNGREKLFF. Full variable domain (missing parts from reference TRBV28 and TRBJ1-4): DVKVTQSSRYLVKRTGEKVFLECVQDMDHENMFWYRQDPGLGLRLIYFSYDVKMKEKGDIPEGYSVSREKKERFSLILESASTNQTSMYLCASSDNGREKLFFGSGTQLSVL.